This entry concerns a single TCR beta chain. Its specificity is not known. Being one base from a much bigger clone, this may be a read error. CDR1 SEHNR and CDR2 FQNEAQ come from the germline V gene (reference sequence). This CDR3 comprises 14 residues. The time point is: newly diagnosed GD, antithyroid drugs for less than 3 months. Generation of the TCR library employed RNA extracted from PBMCs. For TCR beta, libraries came from iRepertoire HTBI primers and Arm-PCR of CDR3 regions. A single record per CDR3 protein comes from TCRdb applying MiXCR to the multiplex PCR reads. This sample has around 250,000 distinct CDR3 sequences, with 15% to 20% found just once. These data come from a study of regulatory T cells in long-lasting Graves disease. The study's findings and limits: TCR diversity was lower in persistent Graves' patients than in newly diagnosed ones.

These same data were also listed under a study on T cells in Graves' hyperthyroidism and ophthalmopathy.

This chain links TRBV7-9 with TRBJ2-7; D could derive from TRBD1 or TRBD2 (5 bases each). The sample here was peripheral blood mononuclear cells (PBMCs), taken at new diagnosis, from a patient treated with antithyroid drugs. The TCR comes from a woman in her twenties or thirties with Graves disease. Here the CDR3 reads CASSSVGPAYVQYF. The CDR3 bases are TGTGCCAGCAGCTCCGTGGGACCAGCATACGTGCAGTACTTC.